This T cell receptor beta chain was profiled in a study of T cell responses to AZD1222 COVID-19 vaccine (dated by TCRdb to the early 2020s). For the study in its entirety: AZD1222 recipients given second doses at about 4 weeks or at about 12 weeks were pooled, since spike-specific TCR depth and breadth were not found to differ between the two schedules. A total of approximately 250 trial participants underwent TCR sequencing, of whom 207 had received two doses of AZD1222 and some 25 had received two doses of the MenACWY control vaccine. Trial participants were enrolled into age subgroups of 18-55, 56-69 and 70-plus years, which contained approximately 150, 28 and 58 TCR-sequenced participants, respectively.

Study-level results and caveats: CD4 TCRs associated with the vaccine covered the entire spike protein, and the dominant responses were in regions 160-218 and 743-854. Reportedly, close to half of the unique spike-specific TCRs recognized epitopes lying outside the regions that are mutated in the B.1.351 and B.1.1.7 variants. The 56-69-year group was small, and its depth increase did not reach significance, likely because of low power. Participants were mostly white British, with more females than males. The authors suggested clonal diversity may have been underestimated. Conclusions about previously exposed vaccinees are limited because only six or seven AZD1222 recipients were SARS-CoV-2 seropositive at baseline. After two AZD1222 doses, both the breadth and the depth of spike-specific TCRs were significantly higher than at day 0 and than in MenACWY recipients. No day 14 peak-response samples were available, so repertoires were characterized only after the peak T cell response.

The CDR3 regions of human TCRbeta chains were subjected to immunosequencing. On the study's bioinformatics: Repertoire TCRs were checked for matches against a reference library of SARS-CoV-2-specific TCRs that had been generated using the MIRA antigen-specificity platform. Breadth was defined as the fraction of unique TCRs that were SARS-CoV-2-associated, and depth was defined as the fraction of total T cells that were SARS-CoV-2-associated. Using the MIRA data, each spike-specific TCR was assigned both to the spike region to which the TCR was reactive and to a CD4 or CD8 class. Log10-transformed breadth and depth values were compared by one-way ANOVA with Sidak's multiple comparisons tests. TCRdb obtained this table from immuneACCESS and retained in-frame rearrangements with V and J assigned. These tables miss some clones; where compared with another copy, unresolved V genes account for less than half of the shortfall, and the remainder is unexplained. V and J calls and clone size come straight from that table; D and trimming were deduced from the DNA. The sample has 120,000 or so clones on record, about 92% of them singletons. The biggest ten clones account for 0.85% to 1.3% of the sample.

The CDR3 numbers 12 residues from cysteine through phenylalanine. The kept DNA is CDR3 alone, 36 bases in frame from the first base. The germline V gene (reference sequence) specifies MNHEY as CDR1 and SMNVEV as CDR2. V is cut back by 6 bases and J by 6 bases, with 5 bases in the junction unmatched. Reading the label with the study, this specimen's time point is: baseline before first vaccination. Samples from vaccinated people were obtained from the UK trials COV001 and COV002, which included a single-blind randomized controlled phase 2/3 trial of AZD1222 (ChAdOx1 nCoV-19) in healthy adults. For TCRbeta chain sequencing, PBMC samples were collected from trial participants at day 0 and at day 28 after the second dose. As to this clone: The clone's antigen remains unknown. Base qualities are not at hand, and no much larger clone is one base apart.

This receptor chain uses TRBV27 and TRBJ2-7; TRBD1 lines up with 7 middle nucleotides. This TCR came from an adult in good health. This material consisted of peripheral blood, taken on day 0 of AZD1222 vaccination. The sequenced DNA is TGTGCCAGCAGGGCAGGGGGACCCGAGCAGTACTTC. It encodes CASRAGGPEQYF.